This T cell receptor (beta chain) was recovered during a study of blood T cell repertoires in COVID-19. For the study at large: T cells, B-cell-depleted T cells, or PBMCs supplied cDNA or gDNA.

In germline, CDR1 is SGHVS, CDR2 FNYEAQ. The CDR3 consists of 15 residues. The V gene lost 1 base and the J gene lost 10 bases, with 18 bases spanning the gap. As originally analysed: Cell counts per sample came from amplifying reference gene primers. The repertoire was sequenced with immunoSEQ multiplex PCR; TCRdb's copy has only in-frame clones and lacks some. D and trimming come from the DNA, and the V and J calls and clone size come from that table. Among 100,000 to 150,000 clones listed, about four fifths were seen once. Sequencing was performed on peripheral blood. The rearrangement uses TRBV7-6 and TRBJ2-3, with D perhaps matching TRBD2 (6 bases). This TCR came from a middle-aged man with active or convalescent COVID-19. The CDR3 nucleotides are TGTGCCAGCAGCTTAGAAGACGTCCCCCCGGGGGCGCAGTATTTT. Translation gives CASSLEDVPPGAQYF.